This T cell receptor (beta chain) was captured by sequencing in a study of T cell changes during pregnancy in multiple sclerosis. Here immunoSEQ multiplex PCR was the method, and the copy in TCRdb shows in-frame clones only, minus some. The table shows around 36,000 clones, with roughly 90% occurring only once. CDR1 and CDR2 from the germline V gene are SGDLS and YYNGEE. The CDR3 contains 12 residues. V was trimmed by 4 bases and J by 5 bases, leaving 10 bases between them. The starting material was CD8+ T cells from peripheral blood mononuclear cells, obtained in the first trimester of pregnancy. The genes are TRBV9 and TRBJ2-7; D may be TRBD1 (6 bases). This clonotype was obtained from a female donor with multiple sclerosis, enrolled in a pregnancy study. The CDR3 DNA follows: TGTGCCAGCAGCTCGGACAGCGACGAGCAGTACTTC. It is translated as CASSSDSDEQYF.